This T cell receptor beta chain stems from a study of cytomegalovirus exposure and HLA in healthy donors. Study in general: A prior analysis found about 110 million unique TCR beta sequences from 170 million or so T cells. Findings and limits, study-wide: Accurate predictions that matched the HLA-A and HLA-B alleles of most subjects were reportedly made from TCR beta sequences.

V was clipped by 1 base and J by 4 bases; unmatched bases: 7. CDR1 and CDR2 (germline): SGHTA, FQGNSA. CDR3 length: 16 amino acids. Amplification used 60 Vbeta primers and 13 Jbeta primers. Assay used: immunoSEQ multiplex PCR; TCRdb lists only in-frame clones, some missing. The sample consists of around 200,000 clones, over 60% of them appearing once. About this clone itself: Its antigen remains unidentified.

This clonotype was sampled from a male donor in good health and CMV-seronegative. Specimen: PBMCs. The chain is built from TRBV7-2 and TRBJ1-2, with TRBD1 matching over 9 bases. This chain's CDR3 is CASSLGVPTGGYGYTF. CDR3 sequence (DNA): TGTGCCAGCAGCTTAGGGGTTCCGACAGGGGGCTATGGCTACACCTTC.